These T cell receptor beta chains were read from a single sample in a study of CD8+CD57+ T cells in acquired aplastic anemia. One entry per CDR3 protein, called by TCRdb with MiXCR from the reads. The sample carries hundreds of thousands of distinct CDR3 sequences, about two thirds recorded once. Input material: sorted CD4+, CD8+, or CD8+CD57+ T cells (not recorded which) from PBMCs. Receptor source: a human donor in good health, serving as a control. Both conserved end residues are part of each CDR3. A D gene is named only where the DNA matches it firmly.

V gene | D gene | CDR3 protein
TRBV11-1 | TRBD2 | CASSLVRGAYNEQFF
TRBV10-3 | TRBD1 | CASSTRQGLRSNEKLFF
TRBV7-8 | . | CASSLAVGAETQYF
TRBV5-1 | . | CASSLNLQLHHNEQFF
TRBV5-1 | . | CASSYGQSYGNSPLHF
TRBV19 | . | CASSILPEDTHGYTF
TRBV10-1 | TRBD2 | CARGEVSYEQYF
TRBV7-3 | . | CASSLGSGPNMNTFF
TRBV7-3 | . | CASSLDSALYYGYTF
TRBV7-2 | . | CASSTGLLDSQLHF